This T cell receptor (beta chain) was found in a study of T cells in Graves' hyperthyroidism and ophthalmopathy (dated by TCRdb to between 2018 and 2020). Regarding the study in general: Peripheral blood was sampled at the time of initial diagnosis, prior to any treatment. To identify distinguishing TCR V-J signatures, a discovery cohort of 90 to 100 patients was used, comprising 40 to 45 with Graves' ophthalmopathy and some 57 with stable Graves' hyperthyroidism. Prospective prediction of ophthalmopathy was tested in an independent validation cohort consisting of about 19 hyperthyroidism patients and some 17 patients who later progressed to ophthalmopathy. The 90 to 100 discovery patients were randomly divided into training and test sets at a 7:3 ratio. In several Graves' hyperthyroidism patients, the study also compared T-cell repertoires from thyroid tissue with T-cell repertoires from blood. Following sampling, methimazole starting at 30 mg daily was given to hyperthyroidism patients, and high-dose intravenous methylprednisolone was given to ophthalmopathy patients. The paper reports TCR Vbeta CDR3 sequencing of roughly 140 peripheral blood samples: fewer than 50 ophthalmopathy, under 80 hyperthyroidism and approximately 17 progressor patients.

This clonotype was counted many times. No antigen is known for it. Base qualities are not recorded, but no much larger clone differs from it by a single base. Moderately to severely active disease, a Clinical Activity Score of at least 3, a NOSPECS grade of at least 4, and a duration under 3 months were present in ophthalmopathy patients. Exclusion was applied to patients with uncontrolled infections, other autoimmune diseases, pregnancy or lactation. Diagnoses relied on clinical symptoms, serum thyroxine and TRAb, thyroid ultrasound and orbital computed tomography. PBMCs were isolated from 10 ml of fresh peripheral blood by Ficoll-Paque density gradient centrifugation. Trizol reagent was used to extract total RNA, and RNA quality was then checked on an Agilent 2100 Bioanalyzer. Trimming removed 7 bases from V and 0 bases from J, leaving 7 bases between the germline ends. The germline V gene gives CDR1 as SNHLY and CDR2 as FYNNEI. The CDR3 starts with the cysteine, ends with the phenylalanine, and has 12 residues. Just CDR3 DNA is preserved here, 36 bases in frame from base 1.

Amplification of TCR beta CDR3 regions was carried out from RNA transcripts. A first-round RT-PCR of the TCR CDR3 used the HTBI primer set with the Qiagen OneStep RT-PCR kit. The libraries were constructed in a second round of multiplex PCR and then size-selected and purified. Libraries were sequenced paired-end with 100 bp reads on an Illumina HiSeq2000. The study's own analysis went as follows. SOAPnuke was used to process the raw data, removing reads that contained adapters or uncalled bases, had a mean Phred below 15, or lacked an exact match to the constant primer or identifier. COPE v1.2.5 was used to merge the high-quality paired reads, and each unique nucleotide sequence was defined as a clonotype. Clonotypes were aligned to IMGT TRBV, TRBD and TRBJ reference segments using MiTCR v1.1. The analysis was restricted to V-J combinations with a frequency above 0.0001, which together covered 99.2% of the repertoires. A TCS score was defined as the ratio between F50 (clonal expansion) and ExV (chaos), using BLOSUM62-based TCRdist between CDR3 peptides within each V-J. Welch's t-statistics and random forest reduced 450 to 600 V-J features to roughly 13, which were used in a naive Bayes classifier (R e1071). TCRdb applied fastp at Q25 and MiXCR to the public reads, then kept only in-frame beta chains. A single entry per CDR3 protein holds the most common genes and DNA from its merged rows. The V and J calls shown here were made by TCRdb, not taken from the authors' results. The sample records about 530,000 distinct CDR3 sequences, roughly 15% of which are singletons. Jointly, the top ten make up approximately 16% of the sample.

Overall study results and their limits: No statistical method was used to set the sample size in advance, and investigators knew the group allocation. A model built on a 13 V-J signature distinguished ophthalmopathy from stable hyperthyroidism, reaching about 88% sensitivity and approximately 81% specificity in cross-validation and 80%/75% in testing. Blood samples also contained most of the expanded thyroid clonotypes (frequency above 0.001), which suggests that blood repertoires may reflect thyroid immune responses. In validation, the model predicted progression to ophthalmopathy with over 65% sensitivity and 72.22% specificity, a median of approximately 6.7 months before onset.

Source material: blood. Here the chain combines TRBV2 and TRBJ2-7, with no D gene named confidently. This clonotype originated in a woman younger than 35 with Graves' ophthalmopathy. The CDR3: CASTPRSYEQYF. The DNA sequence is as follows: TGTGCCAGCACCCCCCGCTCCTACGAGCAGTACTTC.